This entry features one T cell receptor (beta chain) sequence. What it binds is unknown. The V gene's germline CDR1 is SNHLY and CDR2 FYNNEI. This CDR3 contains 17 residues. V lost 9 bases, J lost 9 bases, and 20 bases stayed unmatched. This sample stems from a study of T cell responses to AZD1222 COVID-19 vaccine. Study overall: Second-dose groups at about 4 or about 12 weeks were pooled.

Data came from immunoSEQ multiplex PCR; TCRdb stores just in-frame clones and leaves some out. The sample yields some 96,000 clones, roughly nine tenths seen once. The study's findings and limits: Among spike-specific TCRs, nearly half reportedly target unmutated variant regions. White British people made up most donors, females outnumbered males, and clonal diversity was possibly underestimated.

The chain joins TRBV2 to TRBJ2-1; 10 nucleotides match TRBD2. This clonotype was sampled from an adult in good health. The sample consisted of peripheral blood, taken on day 0 of AZD1222 vaccination. The CDR3 sequence is CASGLAVSLRGRGEQFF. In DNA, the CDR3 is TGTGCCAGTGGACTAGCGGTGTCGCTCCGGGGTCGTGGTGAGCAGTTCTTC.